This T cell receptor beta chain was sequenced in a study of T cell responses to AZD1222 COVID-19 vaccine. This CDR3 is built from 14 residues. CDR1 is SQVTM and CDR2 is ANQGSEA in the germline V gene. The trim removed 5 bases at V and 7 bases at J, leaving 9 bases unmatched. Assay: immunoSEQ multiplex PCR; the TCRdb copy retains only in-frame clones and omits some. The sample carries over 100,000 clones, nearly 90% recorded once. This TCR derives from an adult in good health. The starting material was peripheral blood, obtained on day 0 of MenACWY control vaccination. V is TRBV29-1 and J is TRBJ2-1, with 9 nucleotides matching TRBD2. CDR3 in amino acids: CSVRASGEFNEQFF. As DNA, the CDR3 is TGCAGCGTTCGGGCTAGCGGGGAATTTAATGAGCAGTTCTTC.